The 9 T cell receptor beta chains below were found in one sample sequenced in a study of shared clonotypes between healthy human individuals. Profiling relied on immunoSEQ multiplex PCR, and the TCRdb table lists in-frame clones only, not all of them. The data show fewer than 3 million clones, with 85% to 95% seen just once and about 0.41% held by the top ten. The sample was naive CD4+ T cells from PBMCs. Described subset: CD45RA+ positively selected. Every receptor here comes from a man between 18 and 29 years old in good health. Some clones in this sample may be carry-over from other donors' samples.

This chain joins TRBV28 and TRBJ2-3; TRBD2 agrees at 11 bases. CDR1 and CDR2 from the germline V gene are MDHEN and SYDVKM. CDR3 length: 16 amino acids. The V gene end was trimmed by 6 bases and the J gene end by 3 bases; junction bases not matched to a gene: 8. The CDR3 here is CASRPSLAGGTDTQYF. The DNA for the CDR3 is TGTGCCAGCAGACCATCCTTAGCGGGAGGGACAGATACGCAGTATTTT. Drawing the rest from reference TRBV28 and TRBJ2-3, the complete variable domain is DVKVTQSSRYLVKRTGEKVFLECVQDMDHENMFWYRQDPGLGLRLIYFSYDVKMKEKGDIPEGYSVSREKKERFSLILESASTNQTSMYLCASRPSLAGGTDTQYFGPGTRLTVL.

V gene TRBV5-1 combines with J gene TRBJ2-2; possibly TRBD2 for D (6 bases). CDR1 and CDR2 (germline): SGHRS, YFSETQ. Trimming shortened V by 4 bases and J by 4 bases, and 17 bases separated the two germline ends. The CDR3 contains 16 residues. CDR3 sequence reads: CASSLLGTSSTGELFF. In nucleotides, the CDR3 is TGCGCCAGCAGCCTCCTAGGCACTAGCAGCACCGGGGAGCTGTTTTTT.

V usage is TRBV7-9 and J usage is TRBJ2-2, with a weak D call TRBD2 (6 bases). The CDR3 contains 16 residues. V dropped 5 bases and J dropped 8 bases, with 21 bases sitting between them. Looked up from germline, CDR1 is SEHNR and CDR2 is FQNEAQ (reference sequence). The CDR3 protein is CASSQIAERTGGELFF. CDR3 coding DNA: TGTGCCAGCAGCCAGATAGCGGAGCGGACCGGAGGGGAGCTGTTTTTT.

This chain links TRBV11-2 with TRBJ2-2; D might be TRBD1 (5 bases). Germline V CDR1 and CDR2: SGHAT, FQNNGV. V gave up 5 bases and J gave up 5 bases, with 9 bases separating them. This CDR3 region has 13 residues. The CDR3 loop reads CASSLGHTGELFF. In DNA, the CDR3 is TGTGCCAGCAGCCTAGGACATACCGGGGAGCTGTTTTTT.

This CDR3 is CASSLAGLNEQFF. The DNA for the CDR3 is TGTGCCAGCAGCTTAGCAGGACTCAATGAGCAGTTCTTC. The genes are TRBV7-2 and TRBJ2-1; a weak D match, TRBD2 (5 bases). Trimming took off 0 bases at V and 6 bases at J, with 6 bases between the two ends. The CDR3 extends over 13 amino acids. CDR1 is SGHTA and CDR2 is FQGNSA in the germline V gene.

The chain links TRBV10-3 to TRBJ2-3; possible D gene TRBD2, 6 bases. Germline-derived CDR1 and CDR2 are ENHRY and SYGVKD. CDR3 length: 13 amino acids. Trimming took 8 bases from V and 2 from J, leaving 11 bases between them. The CDR3 sequence: CAISVLATDTQYF. The DNA for the CDR3 is TGTGCCATCTCGGTACTAGCCACAGATACGCAGTATTTT.

J is TRBJ2-3 and V is TRBV6-5; TRBD1 agrees at 9 bases. The junction had 3 bases not matched to a gene; V was cut back by 6 bases and J by 5 bases. Germline V gene sequence: CDR1 MNHEY, CDR2 SVGAGI. There are 13 residues in the CDR3. CDR3 DNA sequence: TGTGCCAGCAGCGGACAGGGGATAGATACGCAGTATTTT. Protein product: CASSGQGIDTQYF.

V and J are TRBV29-1 and TRBJ1-2; tentatively, D is TRBD1 (5 bases). Germline CDR1 and CDR2: SQVTM and ANQGSEA. This CDR3 has 13 residues. With 4 bases removed from V and 3 bases from J, the gap between germline ends came to 12 bases. CDR3 nucleotide sequence: TGCAGCGTTGTAGGAGGGGCGCACTATGGCTACACCTTC. It is translated as CSVVGGAHYGYTF.

The rearrangement uses TRBV5-1 and TRBJ1-1; D gene unclear. The CDR3 has 16 residues. Germline CDR1 reads SGHRS; CDR2 reads YFSETQ. Trimming pared 0 bases from V and 1 base from J, leaving 13 bases between. The CDR3 loop is CASSLAGQVANTEAFF. In DNA, the CDR3 is TGCGCCAGCAGCTTGGCCGGTCAAGTAGCGAACACTGAAGCTTTCTTT.